A selection of T cell receptor beta chains follows, all from one sample in a study of T cell responses to AZD1222 COVID-19 vaccine. Only in-frame clones appear in the TCRdb table, and some are missing; sequencing was by immunoSEQ multiplex PCR. The sample shows 100,000 to 150,000 clones, roughly 90% of them seen only once. Specimen: peripheral blood, collected on day 0 of AZD1222 vaccination. These receptors all come from an adult in good health. CDR3s include the opening cysteine and the closing phenylalanine or tryptophan. Fields, in order: clone size, V gene, D gene, J gene, CDR3 protein, CDR3 DNA. A D gene is named only where the DNA matches it firmly. For some rows the clone size is stated as once, few or many, or as a class when expanded; others skip it.

-	TRBV28	TRBD1	TRBJ2-5	CASSPRTGGVETQYF	TGTGCCAGCAGTCCACGGACAGGGGGCGTAGAGACCCAGTACTTC
-	TRBV9	TRBD1	TRBJ1-2	CASSANDRGVANYGYTF	TGTGCCAGCAGCGCAAACGACAGGGGGGTAGCTAACTATGGCTACACCTTC
once	TRBV24-1	TRBD1	TRBJ2-7	CATLPGLPGGTYEQYF	TGTGCCACCCTTCCCGGCCTGCCAGGGGGCACCTACGAGCAGTACTTC
-	TRBV15	-	TRBJ1-3	CATSRDDGGNTIYF	TGTGCCACCAGCAGAGATGACGGTGGAAACACCATATATTTT
-	TRBV28	TRBD1	TRBJ1-6	CASKGQGINNSPLHF	TGTGCCAGTAAGGGACAGGGGATCAATAATTCACCCCTCCACTTT
few	TRBV2	-	TRBJ2-7	CASGAYEQYF	TGTGCCAGCGGGGCCTACGAGCAGTACTTC
-	TRBV10-3	-	TRBJ1-2	CAISEVWRGYTF	TGTGCCATCAGTGAAGTTTGGAGAGGCTACACCTTC
-	TRBV6-2/TRBV6-3	TRBD1	TRBJ2-6	CASSYHRDRGPLNSGANVLTF	TGTGCCAGCAGTTACCACCGGGACAGGGGGCCTCTCAACTCTGGGGCCAACGTCCTGACTTTC
once	TRBV5-6	-	TRBJ2-7	CASSPLDRQYEQYF	TGTGCCAGCAGCCCCCTTGACAGGCAATACGAGCAGTACTTC
-	TRBV7-9	TRBD2	TRBJ2-1	CASSLSLASSYNEQFF	TGTGCCAGCAGCCTCTCACTAGCGAGCTCCTACAATGAGCAGTTCTTC
-	TRBV6-5	TRBD1	TRBJ1-2	CASSSGTGAGYTF	TGTGCCAGCAGTTCCGGGACAGGGGCCGGCTACACCTTC
-	TRBV4-1	TRBD1	TRBJ1-4	CASSRLGGPNEKLFF	TGCGCCAGCAGCCGCCTAGGGGGCCCGAATGAAAAACTGTTTTTT
-	TRBV18	-	TRBJ1-5	CASSPGRYYQPQHF	TGTGCCAGCTCACCAGGGCGATATTATCAGCCCCAGCATTTT
-	TRBV20-1	-	TRBJ2-3	CSASVLAWGTDTQYF	TGCAGTGCTAGTGTGCTAGCGTGGGGAACAGATACGCAGTATTTT
-	TRBV18	TRBD1	TRBJ1-5	CASSLTGKLNQPQHF	TGTGCCAGCTCACTGACAGGGAAATTAAATCAGCCCCAGCATTTT
once	TRBV29-1	TRBD1	TRBJ2-7	CSVGRQGPEEQYF	TGCAGCGTTGGAAGACAGGGGCCGGAGGAGCAGTACTTC
-	TRBV5-1	TRBD2	TRBJ2-5	CASSSGFLAGGETQYF	TGCGCCAGCAGCTCGGGCTTCCTAGCGGGAGGAGAGACCCAGTACTTC
-	TRBV19	TRBD1	TRBJ2-7	CASSGTGYGQYF	TGTGCCAGTAGCGGGACAGGCTATGGGCAGTACTTC
-	TRBV5-6	-	TRBJ2-2	CASSLGAGSGELFF	TGTGCCAGCAGCTTGGGTGCGGGCTCCGGGGAGCTGTTTTTT
-	TRBV7-8	TRBD1	TRBJ1-5	CASSLGQGYVQPQHF	TGTGCCAGCAGCTTAGGACAGGGGTACGTTCAGCCCCAGCATTTT
few	TRBV7-8	TRBD1	TRBJ1-4	CASSALNRDSSEKLFF	TGTGCCAGCAGCGCTCTAAACCGGGACAGTAGCGAAAAACTGTTTTTT
-	TRBV5-1	TRBD2	TRBJ2-1	CASSLLLAGGPDEQFF	TGCGCCAGCAGCTTATTACTAGCGGGAGGGCCAGATGAGCAGTTCTTC
few	TRBV3-1/TRBV3-2	-	TRBJ1-1	CASSQGDPQEAFF	TGTGCCAGCAGCCAAGGTGACCCTCAAGAAGCTTTCTTT
-	TRBV5-4	TRBD1	TRBJ2-7	CASSFSQGVFHEQYF	TGTGCCAGCAGCTTTTCGCAGGGGGTTTTTCACGAGCAGTACTTC
-	TRBV27	TRBD2	TRBJ2-3	CASLSLAGDTQYF	TGTGCCAGCTTGAGCTTAGCGGGAGATACGCAGTATTTT
-	TRBV2	-	TRBJ1-2	CASSEDRELGGYTF	TGTGCCAGCAGTGAAGATAGAGAGTTAGGTGGCTACACCTTC
-	TRBV4-2	-	TRBJ1-2	CASSYQGARADGYTF	TGTGCCAGCAGCTACCAAGGCGCCAGGGCAGATGGCTACACCTTC
-	TRBV6-5	-	TRBJ1-2	CASHRRGGGGYTF	TGTGCCAGCCACCGTAGGGGGGGAGGGGGCTACACCTTC
-	TRBV2	-	TRBJ2-1	CASSLSLWPVFF	TGTGCCAGCAGTTTGTCCCTCTGGCCGGTTTTCTTC
-	TRBV18	-	TRBJ1-6	CASSQTALGTLHF	TGTGCCAGCTCGCAAACAGCCCTGGGGACCCTCCACTTT
-	TRBV19	TRBD2	TRBJ2-1	CATTRTSGSYNEQFF	TGTGCCACAACAAGGACTAGCGGTTCCTACAATGAGCAGTTCTTC
-	TRBV19	-	TRBJ2-3	CASSIGDTQYF	TGTGCCAGTAGTATCGGTGATACGCAGTATTTT
-	TRBV28	TRBD1	TRBJ1-5	CASRGPRQGGLYSNQPQHF	TGTGCCAGCAGGGGACCACGACAGGGCGGCCTCTATAGCAATCAGCCCCAGCATTTT
-	TRBV14	-	TRBJ1-2	CASSRDLDYGYTF	TGTGCCAGCAGCCGGGACTTAGACTATGGCTACACCTTC
-	TRBV28	TRBD1	TRBJ2-1	CASSSGGNEQFF	TGTGCCAGCAGTTCAGGGGGCAATGAGCAGTTCTTC
-	TRBV2	TRBD2	TRBJ2-1	CASKKTVGLAGGPYNEQFF	TGTGCCAGCAAAAAGACAGTTGGACTAGCGGGAGGACCCTACAATGAGCAGTTCTTC
-	TRBV4-2	-	TRBJ1-5	CASSQEGAGQPQHF	TGTGCCAGCAGCCAAGAGGGGGCTGGTCAGCCCCAGCATTTT
-	TRBV5-6	-	TRBJ2-1	CASSPRTGRAISNEQFF	TGTGCCAGCAGCCCTCGCACAGGGAGGGCCATTAGCAATGAGCAGTTCTTC
once	TRBV2	-	TRBJ2-1	CASSSVQGTNEQFF	TGTGCCAGCAGTTCAGTCCAGGGTACCAATGAGCAGTTCTTC
-	TRBV4-1	-	TRBJ1-2	CASSPTGSMGYGYTF	TGCGCCAGCAGCCCGACCGGGTCGATGGGGTATGGCTACACCTTC
-	TRBV29-1	-	TRBJ2-5	CSVDFPGETQYF	TGCAGCGTTGATTTCCCAGGAGAGACCCAGTACTTC
-	TRBV5-1	-	TRBJ1-1	CASSSGQATEAFF	TGCGCCAGCAGCTCGGGACAAGCCACTGAAGCTTTCTTT
-	TRBV6-1	-	TRBJ1-5	CASSEVRLNQPQHF	TGTGCCAGCAGTGAAGTAAGGTTAAATCAGCCCCAGCATTTT
-	TRBV9	-	TRBJ1-3	CASSLGTLGSGNTIYF	TGTGCCAGCAGTTTAGGGACATTGGGCTCTGGAAACACCATATATTTT
once	TRBV9	-	TRBJ1-3	CASSVRGAGNTIYF	TGTGCCAGCAGCGTGAGAGGGGCTGGAAACACCATATATTTT
-	TRBV18	-	TRBJ1-1	CASSPPNSKNTEAFF	TGTGCCAGCTCACCACCTAACAGCAAGAACACTGAAGCTTTCTTT
-	TRBV2	-	TRBJ2-7	CASRGWGTAYEQYF	TGTGCCAGCAGGGGATGGGGGACCGCCTACGAGCAGTACTTC
once	TRBV6-5	TRBD2	TRBJ2-1	CASSYIGGGSGEQFF	TGTGCCAGCAGTTACATAGGCGGCGGGAGTGGTGAGCAGTTCTTC
-	TRBV5-6	-	TRBJ2-3	CASSPAWSTDTQYF	TGTGCCAGCAGCCCGGCTTGGAGCACAGATACGCAGTATTTT